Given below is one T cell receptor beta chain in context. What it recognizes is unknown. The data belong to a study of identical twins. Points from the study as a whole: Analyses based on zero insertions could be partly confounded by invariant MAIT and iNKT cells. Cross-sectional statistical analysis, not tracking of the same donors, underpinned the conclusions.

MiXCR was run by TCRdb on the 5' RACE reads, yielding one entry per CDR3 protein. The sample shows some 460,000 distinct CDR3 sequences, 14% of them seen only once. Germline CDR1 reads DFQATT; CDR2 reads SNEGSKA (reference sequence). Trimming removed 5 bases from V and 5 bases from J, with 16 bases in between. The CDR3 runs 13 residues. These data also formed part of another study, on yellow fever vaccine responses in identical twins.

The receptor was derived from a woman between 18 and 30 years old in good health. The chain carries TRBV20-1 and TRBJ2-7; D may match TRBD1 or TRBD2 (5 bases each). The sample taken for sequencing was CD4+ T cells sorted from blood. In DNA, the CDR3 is TGCAGTGCTGGCCGGGACGGGATTAACGAGCAGTACTTC. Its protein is CSAGRDGINEQYF.